These 18 T cell receptor beta chains came from one sample sequenced in a study of shared clonotypes between healthy human individuals. Assay: immunoSEQ multiplex PCR; the TCRdb copy retains only in-frame clones and omits some. The sample records about 2.4 million clones, more than 85% being singletons. Source material: naive CD4+ T cells from PBMCs. This sample's subset: CD45RA+ positively selected. All receptors come from a man in his late teens or twenties in good health. Some clones in this sample may be carry-over from other donors' samples.

The chain recombines TRBV7-3 with TRBJ2-1, with D uncertain. CDR1 is SGHTA and CDR2 is FQGTGA in the germline V gene. Trimming removed 4 bases at V and 5 bases at J, with 12 bases between. The CDR3 runs to 14 residues. The CDR3 DNA follows: TGTGCCAGCAGCTCCATGGTGGATGACAATGAGCAGTTCTTC. Amino acid sequence: CASSSMVDDNEQFF.

In the case of this clone: Other DNA sequences of this sample code for an identical CDR3. The rearrangement joins TRBV6-5 to TRBJ1-3; D is possibly TRBD1 (5 bases). CDR1 and CDR2 from the germline V gene are MNHEY and SVGAGI. V lost 5 bases to trimming and J lost 0 bases, with 8 bases between them. The CDR3 covers 14 residues. CDR3 region: CASSRTGSGNTIYF. The CDR3 DNA reads TGTGCCAGCAGTCGCACAGGCTCTGGAAACACCATATATTTT.

This rearrangement joins TRBV20-1 to TRBJ2-3; D gene ambiguous. Germline V gene data show CDR1 as DFQATT and CDR2 as SNEGSKA (reference sequence). This CDR3 is 11 amino acids long. V lost 2 bases, J lost 4 bases, and 4 bases lay in between. The CDR3 coding sequence is TGCAGTGCTAGACAGTCAGATACGCAGTATTTT. Translated, it gives CSARQSDTQYF.

This clone was picked up one time. CDR3 loop: CATSRGPLGRANTEAFF. The CDR3 DNA reads TGTGCCACCAGCAGAGGCCCGTTGGGACGGGCGAACACTGAAGCTTTCTTT. The chain combines TRBV15 with TRBJ1-1; D possibly corresponds to TRBD1 (5 bases). Trimming took 1 base from V and 1 from J, leaving 16 bases between them. Germline CDR1 is LNHNV and CDR2 is YYDKDF (reference sequence). The CDR3 contains 17 residues.

The V call is TRBV6-6, the J call TRBJ2-5; D possibly corresponds to TRBD2 (5 bases). Trimming left V 0 bases short and J 13 bases short, with 15 bases between. In germline, CDR1 is MNHNY, CDR2 SVGAGI (reference sequence). The CDR3 totals 13 residues. This CDR3 is CASSYSIGSSMYF. CDR3 nucleotides: TGTGCCAGCAGTTACTCCATTGGGTCTAGCATGTACTTC.

CDR3 residues: CASSIYGSGNTIYF. Here the CDR3 DNA reads TGTGCCAGTAGTATTTACGGCTCTGGAAACACCATATATTTT. The rearrangement joins TRBV19 to TRBJ1-3; D not certain. Trimming left V 3 bases short and J 0 bases short, with 6 bases between. CDR1 and CDR2 (germline): LNHDA, SQIVND (reference sequence). The CDR3 totals 14 residues. The whole variable domain, remainder taken from reference TRBV19 and TRBJ1-3, is DGGITQSPKYLFRKEGQNVTLSCEQNLNHDAMYWYRQDPGQGLRLIYYSQIVNDFQKGDIAEGYSVSREKKESFPLTVTSAQKNPTAFYLCASSIYGSGNTIYFGEGSWLTVV.

The count of this clone is one. V gene TRBV2 combines with J gene TRBJ1-1; 8 bases are shared with TRBD1. The CDR3 is made up of 14 amino acids. Trimming removed 6 bases from V and 3 bases from J; junction bases left unmatched: 6. The germline V gene has CDR1 SNHLY and CDR2 FYNNEI. In DNA, the CDR3 is TGTGCCAGCAGGAAGACAGGGGTAGACACTGAAGCTTTCTTT. This sequence encodes CASRKTGVDTEAFF.

This chain joins TRBV28 and TRBJ1-2; no definite D call. The CDR3 runs 12 residues. The germline V gene has CDR1 MDHEN and CDR2 SYDVKM. The V gene lost 8 bases and the J gene lost 4 bases, with 11 bases spanning the gap. This CDR3 is CASGRFRYGYTF. The CDR3 DNA reads as TGTGCCAGCGGGCGATTCCGCTATGGCTACACCTTC.

Turning to this clone: Additional DNA sequences in this sample encode the identical CDR3. V and J are TRBV5-1 and TRBJ1-1, with a possible D match to TRBD1 (5 bases). V shed 1 base and J shed 1 base, with 11 bases lying between them. Germline CDR1 SGHRS, CDR2 YFSETQ. This CDR3 is 15 amino acids long. CDR3 nucleotide sequence: TGCGCCAGCAGCTTGTCCGGCGGGACGAACACTGAAGCTTTCTTT. Its translation is CASSLSGGTNTEAFF.

The rearrangement uses TRBV11-3 and TRBJ2-3; no firm D call. The CDR3 runs 11 residues. Trimming cost V 4 bases and J 9 bases, with 8 bases left between them. Germline V gives CDR1 SGHNT, CDR2 YENEEA. CDR3 sequence: CASSSSETQYF. DNA for the CDR3: TGTGCCAGCAGCTCAAGTGAAACGCAGTATTTT.

This clone was recorded once. The CDR3 loop is CASSLEGGTTYEQYF. The CDR3 DNA follows: TGTGCCAGCAGCTTAGAAGGAGGTACCACCTACGAGCAGTACTTC. The V gene is TRBV7-9, the J gene TRBJ2-7; perhaps TRBD2 as D (5 bases). Germline V CDR1 and CDR2: SEHNR, FQNEAQ (reference sequence). The CDR3 runs to 15 residues. The V end was cut by 1 base, the J end by 2 bases, with 12 bases between.

The chain employs TRBV28 and TRBJ1-5, with a tentative D call TRBD1 (5 bases). The CDR3 extends over 15 amino acids. V gave up 5 bases and J gave up 12 bases, with 23 bases separating them. The germline CDR1 and CDR2 sequences are MDHEN and SYDVKM. The CDR3 loop reads CASSGRTRSLKVQHF. The CDR3 bases are TGTGCCAGCAGTGGCAGGACAAGGAGTTTGAAGGTCCAGCATTTT.

This chain uses TRBV18 with TRBJ2-7, with TRBD1 identical over 7 bases. The CDR3 covers 12 residues. Germline loops: CDR1 KGHSH, CDR2 LQKENI. V gave up 5 bases and J gave up 6 bases; unmatched junction bases: 4. CDR3 in DNA: TGTGCCAGCTCAGACAGGGCTGGCGAGCAGTACTTC. This gives the protein CASSDRAGEQYF.

J is TRBJ2-7 and V is TRBV5-1; 11 bases fit TRBD1. The V gene's germline CDR1 is SGHRS and CDR2 YFSETQ. The CDR3 is 14 amino acids. Trimming removed 3 bases from V and 4 bases from J; junction bases left unmatched: 3. CDR3 protein: CASSYGQGAYEQYF. CDR3 coding DNA: TGCGCCAGCAGCTACGGACAGGGGGCATACGAGCAGTACTTC.

A single count supports this clone. Other DNA sequences from this sample encode an identical CDR3 as well. The CDR3 loop is CASSIRGGDTQYF. The CDR3 region has the DNA TGTGCCAGTAGTATAAGGGGAGGAGATACGCAGTATTTT. The chain combines TRBV19 with TRBJ2-3, with a tentative D call TRBD2 (6 bases). The germline V gene has CDR1 LNHDA and CDR2 SQIVND (reference sequence). This CDR3 comprises 13 residues. Trimming took 2 bases from V and 5 from J, leaving 8 bases between them.

Details on this clone: A much larger clone differs from this one at a single base, so this may be a read error. The chain couples TRBV18 to TRBJ2-3; D not certain. The CDR3 sequence is 11 residues long. Deletions cut 5 bases from V and 2 bases from J, with 2 bases between. CDR1 is KGHSH and CDR2 is LQKENI in the germline V gene. CDR3 bases: TGTGCCAGCTCAACCACAGATACGCAGTATTTT. Protein: CASSTTDTQYF.

The chain recombines TRBV5-6 with TRBJ2-3; no firm D call. This CDR3 region has 12 residues. V was shortened by 4 bases and J by 3 bases, with 6 bases between the two germline ends. Germline CDR1 is SGHDT and CDR2 is YYEEEE. This CDR3 is CASSTGTDTQYF. CDR3 nucleotides: TGTGCCAGCAGCACCGGAACAGATACGCAGTATTTT.

The chain employs TRBV7-9 and TRBJ1-2; TRBD1 matches 12 bases. Germline V lookup: CDR1 SEHNR, CDR2 FQNEAQ (reference sequence). The J segment lost 4 bases and the V segment lost 5 bases, leaving 5 bases of the junction unmatched. The CDR3 has 15 amino acids. The CDR3 spells CASSPGTGGSYGYTF. CDR3 in DNA: TGTGCCAGCAGCCCCGGGACAGGGGGCAGCTATGGCTACACCTTC.